Below are 23 T cell receptor beta chains sequenced from a single sample in a study of blood T cell repertoires in COVID-19. Clones were sequenced by immunoSEQ multiplex PCR, and TCRdb holds only the in-frame ones, with some missing. Of roughly 180,000 clones in the sample, about nine tenths were seen once. Sequencing was performed on peripheral blood. The receptors stem from a woman aged 30 to 39 with acute or convalescent COVID-19.

This chain uses TRBV11-2 with TRBJ2-4; no firm D call. Germline CDR1 and CDR2: SGHAT and FQNNGV. Deletions cut 8 bases from V and 0 bases from J, with 11 bases between. The CDR3 consists of 14 residues. The CDR3, as DNA: TGTGCCAGCGCCCCGCCAGGAGCCAAAAACATTCAGTACTTC. Protein sequence: CASAPPGAKNIQYF. The variable domain in full, completed from reference TRBV11-2 and TRBJ2-4, reads EAGVAQSPRYKIIEKRQSVAFWCNPISGHATLYWYQQILGQGPKLLIQFQNNGVVDDSQLPKDRFSAERLKGVDSTLKIQPAKLEDSAVYLCASAPPGAKNIQYFGAGTRLSVL.

The chain couples TRBV11-3 to TRBJ2-1; a weak D match, TRBD1 (6 bases). CDR3 length: 13 residues. Trimming cost V 1 base and J 7 bases, with 8 bases left between them. Germline V gene sequence: CDR1 SGHNT, CDR2 YENEEA. Here the CDR3 reads CASSLAQGNEQFF. The CDR3 coding sequence is TGTGCCAGCAGCTTAGCCCAGGGGAATGAGCAGTTCTTC.

V is TRBV19 and J is TRBJ1-1; D not certain. The length of the CDR3 is 14 residues. Per germline, CDR1 LNHDA and CDR2 SQIVND (reference sequence). Trimming took 5 bases from V and 2 from J, leaving 12 bases between them. This CDR3 is CASSPFHLNTEAFF. The CDR3 region has the DNA TGTGCCAGTAGTCCCTTCCACCTAAACACTGAAGCTTTCTTT.

This clone was seen more than once but under ten times. This rearrangement joins TRBV28 to TRBJ2-2, with TRBD1 identical over 7 bases. V dropped 8 bases and J dropped 5; count of bases not matched to a gene: 8. Germline assignment: CDR1 MDHEN and CDR2 SYDVKM. The CDR3 is 14 amino acids. The CDR3 here is CASDRDINTGELFF. For the CDR3, the DNA is TGTGCCAGCGACAGGGACATTAATACCGGGGAGCTGTTTTTT. Together with reference TRBV28 and TRBJ2-2, the CDR3 gives the full variable domain: DVKVTQSSRYLVKRTGEKVFLECVQDMDHENMFWYRQDPGLGLRLIYFSYDVKMKEKGDIPEGYSVSREKKERFSLILESASTNQTSMYLCASDRDINTGELFFGEGSRLTVL.

The chain carries TRBV7-9 and TRBJ1-2, with TRBD1 matching over 9 bases. Germline CDR1 is SEHNR and CDR2 is FQNEAQ (reference sequence). V was clipped by 4 bases and J by 8 bases; unmatched bases: 8. This CDR3 has 14 amino acids. The CDR3 DNA sequence: TGTGCCAGCAGCTATCCGGGACAGGGTCGCGGCTACACCTTC. Protein: CASSYPGQGRGYTF. Filled out from reference TRBV7-9 and TRBJ1-2, the complete variable domain reads DTGVSQNPRHKITKRGQNVTFRCDPISEHNRLYWYRQTLGQGPEFLTYFQNEAQLEKSRLLSDRFSAERPKGSFSTLEIQRTEQGDSAMYLCASSYPGQGRGYTFGSGTRLTVV.

This clone has just one count. This chain connects TRBV20-1 to TRBJ2-2; D is unclear. Trimming took 2 bases from V and 6 from J, leaving 4 bases between them. Germline lookup yields CDR1 DFQATT and CDR2 SNEGSKA (reference sequence). The CDR3 runs 11 residues. In nucleotides, the CDR3 is TGCAGTGCTAGAAGAGCCGGGGAGCTGTTTTTT. Amino acid sequence: CSARRAGELFF.

The chain links TRBV5-1 to TRBJ1-1; D possibly corresponds to TRBD1 (6 bases). The germline V gene has CDR1 SGHRS and CDR2 YFSETQ. With 7 bases removed from V and 4 bases from J, the gap between germline ends came to 17 bases. The CDR3 contains 14 residues. CDR3 region: CASRQENSGTEAFF. CDR3 nucleotides: TGCGCCAGCCGACAGGAAAATAGTGGCACTGAAGCTTTCTTT.

The chain couples TRBV4-1 to TRBJ1-5, with D maybe TRBD1 (5 bases). The V gene lost 0 bases and the J gene lost 6 bases, with 9 bases spanning the gap. CDR3 size: 14 residues. Germline CDR1 MGHRA, CDR2 YSYEKL. The CDR3 nucleotides are TGCGCCAGCAGCCAAGATATAGGGGTTCAGCCCCAGCATTTT. Translation: CASSQDIGVQPQHF.

The chain joins TRBV7-2 to TRBJ1-5; perhaps TRBD1 as D (6 bases). Trimming stripped 0 bases from V and 3 bases from J, with 12 bases between. The CDR3 length is 16 residues. From germline, CDR1 is SGHTA and CDR2 FQGNSA. As DNA, the CDR3 is TGTGCCAGCAGCTTAGCGGGGGGGCCCTTCAATCAGCCCCAGCATTTT. Amino acids: CASSLAGGPFNQPQHF. Drawing the rest from reference TRBV7-2 and TRBJ1-5, the complete variable domain is GAGVSQSPSNKVTEKGKDVELRCDPISGHTALYWYRQSLGQGLEFLIYFQGNSAPDKSGLPSDRFSAERTGGSVSTLTIQRTQQEDSAVYLCASSLAGGPFNQPQHFGDGTRLSIL.

The V and J genes are TRBV6-5 and TRBJ2-3, with TRBD1 identical over 7 bases. Per germline, CDR1 MNHEY and CDR2 SVGAGI. The CDR3 runs 13 residues. The J segment lost 3 bases and the V segment lost 8 bases, leaving 5 bases of the junction unmatched. CDR3 protein: CASHLQGTDTQYF. Written as DNA, the CDR3 is TGTGCCAGCCATTTACAGGGGACAGATACGCAGTATTTT.

This clone has only one observation. The CDR3 ends on some other residue instead of the conserved phenylalanine or tryptophan, so this is likely a read error. It is unclear where the CDR3 begins or ends on the DNA, so no DNA is shown, and the CDR3 is as TCRdb lists it. The chain uses TRBV9 and TRBJ2-7; the table gives TRBD1 as D, unverified against the DNA. The CDR3 adds up to 12 amino acids, both ends counted. In germline, CDR1 is SGDLS, CDR2 YYNGEE. The CDR3 sequence: CASSFRGPSERP.

A few counts support this clone. Other DNA sequences in this sample translate to the same CDR3. This chain uses TRBV3-1 (or the pseudogene TRBV3-2) with TRBJ2-5; unclear D gene. Per germline, CDR1 LGHDT and CDR2 YNNKEL (reference sequence). Trimming took 4 bases from V and 4 from J, leaving 4 bases between them. CDR3 length: 11 residues. CDR3 amino acids: CASSLRETQYF. The CDR3 bases are TGTGCCAGCAGCCTTCGAGAGACCCAGTACTTC.

The V call is TRBV6-5, the J call TRBJ2-7; weak D call: TRBD1 (5 bases). The germline V gene has CDR1 MNHEY and CDR2 SVGAGI. This CDR3 contains 14 residues. With 6 bases removed from V and 4 bases from J, the gap between germline ends came to 16 bases. The CDR3 spells CASSHGRQGYEQYF. The CDR3 DNA follows: TGTGCCAGCAGCCACGGAAGGCAGGGATACGAGCAGTACTTC.

J is TRBJ2-2 and V is TRBV3-1 (or the pseudogene TRBV3-2); the D gene is possibly TRBD2 (5 bases). V was pared by 8 bases and J by 6 bases, with 10 bases between. This CDR3 spans 12 amino acids. The germline gives CDR1 LGHDT, CDR2 YNNKEL (reference sequence). The CDR3 spells CASREGAGELFF. The CDR3 coding sequence is TGTGCCAGCCGAGAGGGAGCCGGGGAGCTGTTTTTT.

This clone was observed a single time. V usage is TRBV6-5 and J usage is TRBJ2-2, with D possibly matching TRBD2 (5 bases). CDR3 length: 15 residues. The V end was cut by 6 bases, the J end by 0 bases, with 11 bases between. The germline CDR1 and CDR2 sequences are MNHEY and SVGAGI. The CDR3 loop is CASRPGLPNTGELFF. In DNA, the CDR3 is TGTGCCAGCAGGCCTGGACTTCCGAACACCGGGGAGCTGTTTTTT.

This clone was seen a single time. This chain uses TRBV7-9 with TRBJ2-1, with D perhaps matching TRBD1 (6 bases). Trimming cost V 8 bases and J 0 bases, with 8 bases left between them. The CDR3 sequence is 13 residues long. The germline V gene encodes CDR1 SEHNR and CDR2 FQNEAQ (reference sequence). Written as DNA, the CDR3 is TGTGCCAGCGGGGGCTTCTCCTACAATGAGCAGTTCTTC. This sequence encodes CASGGFSYNEQFF.

The chain links TRBV7-2 to TRBJ2-1; TRBD2 is a possible D gene (6 bases). The V gene lost 1 base and the J gene lost 7 bases, with 17 bases spanning the gap. The CDR3 is 16 amino acids. Germline CDR1 SGHTA, CDR2 FQGNSA. CDR3: CASSLGAPGLKNEQFF. In nucleotides, the CDR3 is TGTGCCAGCAGCTTAGGGGCACCGGGACTTAAGAATGAGCAGTTCTTC.

This chain connects TRBV6-5 to TRBJ2-1; 7 bases agree with TRBD2. The CDR3 runs 14 residues. V was clipped by 8 bases and J by 2 bases; unmatched bases: 6. Per germline, CDR1 MNHEY and CDR2 SVGAGI. CDR3 region: CASEAGIAYNEQFF. CDR3 in DNA: TGTGCCAGCGAAGCGGGAATCGCCTACAATGAGCAGTTCTTC.

This chain joins TRBV19 and TRBJ1-5; D is undetermined. The CDR3 loop spans 15 amino acids. Germline CDR1 reads LNHDA; CDR2 reads SQIVND (reference sequence). V was shortened by 0 bases and J by 3 bases, with 9 bases between the two germline ends. Here the CDR3 DNA reads TGTGCCAGTAGTATAGATTCACGGTACAATCAGCCCCAGCATTTT. This encodes CASSIDSRYNQPQHF.

V is TRBV18 and J is TRBJ1-6; the D gene is possibly TRBD1 (6 bases). Germline assignment: CDR1 KGHSH and CDR2 LQKENI. This CDR3 contains 16 residues. V was pared by 2 bases and J by 7 bases, with 15 bases between. CDR3 in amino acids: CASSPTPRQDNSPLHF. DNA of the CDR3: TGTGCCAGCTCACCAACGCCCCGACAGGACAATTCACCCCTCCACTTT.

The chain has TRBV6-6 and TRBJ2-7; D is unclear. There are 11 residues in the CDR3. The germline V and J ends were trimmed by 9 bases and 0 bases, with 6 bases remaining between them. In germline, CDR1 is MNHNY, CDR2 SVGAGI (reference sequence). The CDR3 here is CASSRSYEQYF. The CDR3 DNA reads TGTGCCAGTAGCCGCTCCTACGAGCAGTACTTC.

The chain links TRBV9 to TRBJ2-1; 14 nucleotides match TRBD2. Per germline, CDR1 SGDLS and CDR2 YYNGEE. With V trimmed by 4 bases and J by 9 bases, 6 bases remained unmatched. This CDR3 is 15 amino acids long. In nucleotides, the CDR3 is TGTGCCAGCAGCCTCGGGACTAGCGGGAGTAGTGAGCAGTTCTTC. Its translation: CASSLGTSGSSEQFF.

CDR3 DNA: TGCGCCAGCAGCTCGGGACACGGCGATTCACCCCTCCACTTT. As protein: CASSSGHGDSPLHF. The chain joins TRBV5-1 to TRBJ1-6; a weak D match, TRBD1 (6 bases). The CDR3 totals 14 residues. The V gene lost 3 bases and the J gene lost 8 bases, with 12 bases spanning the gap. Germline lookup yields CDR1 SGHRS and CDR2 YFSETQ.